A single sample is the source of the 3 T cell receptor beta chains below, sequenced in a study of CD8 T cells in Susac syndrome. A quantity of about 0.5 to 1 ug RNA underwent reverse transcription using random hexamers. A single record per CDR3 protein comes from TCRdb applying MiXCR to the immunoSEQ multiplex PCR reads. Seen here are 200,000 to 250,000 distinct CDR3 sequences, around 95% observed once, and the top ten hold approximately 0.07%. The sequencing sample was made of CD4+ T cells from PBMCs. The receptors here all came from a human donor with multiple sclerosis.

The chain recombines TRBV5-4 with TRBJ1-1; no clear D gene. Germline values: CDR1 SGHNT, CDR2 YYREEE (reference sequence). V was cut by 2 bases and J by 0 bases, with 11 bases left in between. The CDR3 sequence is 15 residues long. DNA for the CDR3: TGTGCCAGCAGCTTAGAGCAGCCTATGAACACTGAAGCTTTCTTT. Its translation: CASSLEQPMNTEAFF. The whole variable domain, remainder taken from reference TRBV5-4 and TRBJ1-1, is ETGVTQSPTHLIKTRGQQVTLRCSSQSGHNTVSWYQQALGQGPQFIFQYYREEENGRGNFPPRFSGLQFPNYSSELNVNALELDDSALYLCASSLEQPMNTEAFFGQGTRLTVV.

The chain combines TRBV7-3 with TRBJ2-5; D perhaps matches TRBD2 (7 bases). The CDR3 runs 15 residues. CDR1 and CDR2 (germline): SGHTA, FQGTGA. V shed 3 bases and J shed 4 bases, with 15 bases lying between them. The CDR3 spells CASSLGGGAGETQYF. The CDR3 nucleotides read TGTGCCAGCAGCTTGGGTGGGGGGGCAGGAGAGACCCAGTACTTC.

This sequence joins TRBV10-3 and TRBJ2-3, with 8 bases identical to TRBD1. The length of the CDR3 is 15 residues. V dropped 5 bases and J dropped 0; count of bases not matched to a gene: 4. Germline CDR1 reads ENHRY; CDR2 reads SYGVKD. CDR3 coding DNA: TGTGCCATCAGTACGGGACAGGCAAGCACAGATACGCAGTATTTT. Its translation: CAISTGQASTDTQYF.